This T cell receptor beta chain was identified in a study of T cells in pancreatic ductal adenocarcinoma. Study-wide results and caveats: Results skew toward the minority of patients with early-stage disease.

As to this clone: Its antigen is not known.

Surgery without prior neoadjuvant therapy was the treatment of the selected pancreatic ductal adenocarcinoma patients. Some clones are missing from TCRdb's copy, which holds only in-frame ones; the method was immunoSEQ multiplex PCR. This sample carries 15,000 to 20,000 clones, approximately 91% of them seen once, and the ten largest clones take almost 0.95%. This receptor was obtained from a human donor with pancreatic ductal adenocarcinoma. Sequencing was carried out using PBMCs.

CDR3 amino acids: CASSQEIRGPSDTQYF. In DNA form, the CDR3 reads TGCGCCAGCAGCCAGGAAATAAGGGGGCCTTCAGATACGCAGTATTTT. The V call is TRBV4-3, the J call TRBJ2-3; 7 bases agree with TRBD1. Germline CDR1 and CDR2: LGHNA and YSLEER. This CDR3 comprises 16 residues. J lost 4 bases, V lost 3 bases, and 10 bases had no gene match.